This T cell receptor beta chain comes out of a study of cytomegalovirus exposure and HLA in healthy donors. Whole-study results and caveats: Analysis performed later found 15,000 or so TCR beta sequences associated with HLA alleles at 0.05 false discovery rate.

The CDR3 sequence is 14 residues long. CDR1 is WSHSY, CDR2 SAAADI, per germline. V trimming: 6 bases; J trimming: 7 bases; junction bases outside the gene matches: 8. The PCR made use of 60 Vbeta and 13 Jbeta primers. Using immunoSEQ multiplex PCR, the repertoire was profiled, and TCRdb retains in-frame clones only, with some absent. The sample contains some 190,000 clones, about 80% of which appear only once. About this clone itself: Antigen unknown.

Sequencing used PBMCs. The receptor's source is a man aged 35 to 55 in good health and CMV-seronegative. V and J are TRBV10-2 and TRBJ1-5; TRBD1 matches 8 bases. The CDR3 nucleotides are TGCGCCAGCAGAACCGGGACAGGCGGACAGCCCCAGCATTTT. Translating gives CASRTGTGGQPQHF.